The 17 T cell receptor beta chains in this list originate from one sample, sequenced in a study of PD-1 blockade in classical Hodgkin lymphoma (dated by TCRdb to the early 2020s). The meaning of the sample's time point label: newly diagnosed, previously untreated cHL patient sample. Libraries were constructed by the immunoSEQ multiplex PCR assay. In its TCRdb copy, this immuneACCESS table keeps in-frame sequences only and misses some clones. Where compared with another copy, unresolved V genes explain less than half of these, and the others have no known cause. This sample comprises approximately 30,000 clones, roughly 90% of them detected only once. The ten largest clones take up approximately 3.6% of the sample. Sequenced sample: peripheral blood mononuclear cells (PBMCs). These receptor sequences come from a human donor with classical Hodgkin lymphoma.

The chain combines TRBV28 with TRBJ2-7; 11 positions agree with TRBD2. CDR1 and CDR2 from the germline V gene are MDHEN and SYDVKM. The CDR3 has 17 residues. V lost 5 bases, J lost 5 bases, and 14 bases stayed unmatched. This CDR3 is CASSGVTSGKLDNEQYF. CDR3 DNA: TGTGCCAGCAGTGGTGTGACTAGCGGGAAGTTGGACAACGAGCAGTACTTC. Variable domain in full (rest from reference TRBV28 and TRBJ2-7): DVKVTQSSRYLVKRTGEKVFLECVQDMDHENMFWYRQDPGLGLRLIYFSYDVKMKEKGDIPEGYSVSREKKERFSLILESASTNQTSMYLCASSGVTSGKLDNEQYFGPGTRLTVT.

The chain employs TRBV7-2 and TRBJ1-3; D ambiguous. Germline CDR1 and CDR2: SGHTA and FQGNSA. V was shortened by 5 bases and J by 8 bases, with 13 bases between the two germline ends. The CDR3 has 13 residues. The CDR3 nucleotides are TGTGCCAGCAGCCCCCGTGGACTGGACACCATATATTTT. This codes for CASSPRGLDTIYF.

This chain uses TRBV2 with TRBJ2-5; the match to TRBD1 covers 10 bases. The germline gives CDR1 SNHLY, CDR2 FYNNEI. The CDR3 consists of 15 residues. J lost 5 bases, V lost 6 bases, and 9 bases had no gene match. The CDR3 protein is CASRDGTGASETQYF. CDR3 bases: TGTGCCAGCAGAGACGGGACAGGGGCTAGCGAGACCCAGTACTTC.

The genes are TRBV28 and TRBJ2-3; 12 bases map to TRBD2. Germline assignment: CDR1 MDHEN and CDR2 SYDVKM. V lost 4 bases and J lost 2; bases outside the gene matches: 13. CDR3 length equals 19 residues. CDR3 sequence reads: CASSSPRPLAGGSTDTQYF. The DNA for the CDR3 is TGTGCCAGCAGTTCTCCTAGGCCGCTAGCGGGAGGGTCCACAGATACGCAGTATTTT.

This clone was counted between two and nine times. The chain carries TRBV15 and TRBJ2-5, with D tentatively TRBD2 (6 bases). V lost 0 bases and J lost 9, with 11 bases in between. The CDR3 contains 13 residues. Germline CDR1 is LNHNV and CDR2 is YYDKDF (reference sequence). CDR3 sequence: CATSRDIGGPQYF. For the CDR3, the DNA is TGTGCCACCAGCAGAGATATCGGGGGACCCCAGTACTTC.

The V call is TRBV5-1, the J call TRBJ1-1; TRBD1 matches at 10 bases. V shed 8 bases and J 6 bases; nucleotides not matched to a gene: 7. Germline CDR1 and CDR2: SGHRS and YFSETQ. The CDR3 is made up of 13 amino acids. The CDR3 reads CASQGQGLSEAFF. In DNA, the CDR3 is TGCGCCAGTCAGGGACAGGGGTTATCTGAAGCTTTCTTT.

The V call is TRBV11-2, the J call TRBJ1-1, with 7 nucleotides matching TRBD1. V dropped 1 base and J dropped 1; count of bases not matched to a gene: 0. The CDR3 is 14 amino acids. The germline V gene has CDR1 SGHAT and CDR2 FQNNGV. This chain's CDR3 is CASSLAGGNTEAFF. CDR3 coding DNA: TGTGCCAGCAGCTTAGCAGGGGGGAACACTGAAGCTTTCTTT.

The V and J genes are TRBV5-1 and TRBJ2-1; 9 bases fit TRBD1. Trimming removed 4 bases from V and 8 bases from J; junction bases left unmatched: 10. In germline, CDR1 is SGHRS, CDR2 YFSETQ. The CDR3 contains 15 residues. CDR3 nucleotides: TGCGCCAGCAGCGGCGGGACAGGGTATCGGTATGAGCAGTTCTTC. It is translated as CASSGGTGYRYEQFF.

CDR3 protein: CASSSPGQGHNEQFF. CDR3 in DNA: TGTGCCAGCAGTTCTCCGGGACAGGGTCACAATGAGCAGTTCTTC. J is TRBJ2-1 and V is TRBV27; 9 positions agree with TRBD1. The germline CDR1 and CDR2 sequences are MNHEY and SMNVEV (reference sequence). V dropped 4 bases and J dropped 5; count of bases not matched to a gene: 6. This CDR3 has 15 amino acids.

The chain employs TRBV5-4 and TRBJ2-5; possibly TRBD2 for D (5 bases). Trimming cost V 7 bases and J 1 base, with 8 bases left between them. Germline CDR1 is SGHNT and CDR2 is YYREEE (reference sequence). This CDR3 is built from 12 residues. The CDR3 loop is CASGSPQETQYF. The CDR3 bases are TGTGCCAGCGGGAGTCCCCAAGAGACCCAGTACTTC.

This clone was found a few times. The chain joins TRBV9 to TRBJ2-5; weak D call: TRBD2 (6 bases). Trimming removed 4 bases at V and 2 bases at J, with 9 bases between. This CDR3 region has 13 residues. Germline assignment: CDR1 SGDLS and CDR2 YYNGEE. In DNA, the CDR3 is TGTGCCAGCAGCCCGGGAGCACAAGAGACCCAGTACTTC. The encoded protein is CASSPGAQETQYF.

The chain joins TRBV7-8 to TRBJ2-7, with 12 bases lining up with TRBD2. V dropped 7 bases and J dropped 3; count of bases not matched to a gene: 16. Germline CDR1 and CDR2: SGHVS and FQNEAQ. The CDR3 is 18 amino acids. CDR3 amino acids: CASTRSGAVTSGSYEQYF. DNA of the CDR3: TGTGCCAGCACCCGTTCAGGAGCAGTGACTAGCGGGAGCTACGAGCAGTACTTC.

The chain employs TRBV9 and TRBJ2-1, with D possibly matching TRBD2 (6 bases). From germline, CDR1 is SGDLS and CDR2 YYNGEE. There are 15 residues in the CDR3. V was pared by 0 bases and J by 4 bases, with 11 bases between. Here the CDR3 reads CASSVEDYPYNEQFF. As DNA, the CDR3 is TGTGCCAGCAGCGTAGAGGACTACCCTTACAATGAGCAGTTCTTC.

The genes are TRBV7-7 and TRBJ2-3; TRBD2 matches 9 bases. The V gene end was trimmed by 5 bases and the J gene end by 4 bases; junction bases not matched to a gene: 10. CDR3 length equals 16 residues. Germline lookup yields CDR1 SSHAT and CDR2 FNYEAQ (reference sequence). The CDR3 DNA reads as TGTGCCAGCAGCCCCCGTATCAGCGGGGGGTCAGATACGCAGTATTTT. This codes for CASSPRISGGSDTQYF.

The chain carries TRBV5-1 and TRBJ1-1, with D possibly matching TRBD1 (5 bases). The CDR3 covers 14 residues. Trimming pared 0 bases from V and 6 bases from J, leaving 12 bases between. Germline CDR1 is SGHRS and CDR2 is YFSETQ. In nucleotides, the CDR3 is TGCGCCAGCAGCTTGGCCCAGTCCAGGGCTGAAGCTTTCTTT. Encoded protein: CASSLAQSRAEAFF. Full variable domain (remainder filled in from reference TRBV5-1 and TRBJ1-1): KAGVTQTPRYLIKTRGQQVTLSCSPISGHRSVSWYQQTPGQGLQFLFEYFSETQRNKGNFPGRFSGRQFSNSRSEMNVSTLELGDSALYLCASSLAQSRAEAFFGQGTRLTVV.

This chain's CDR3 is CASTQRGGDQPQHF. As DNA, the CDR3 is TGTGCCAGCACCCAAAGGGGGGGCGATCAGCCCCAGCATTTT. The genes are TRBV28 and TRBJ1-5; possible D gene TRBD1, 6 bases. The CDR3 covers 14 residues. Trimming removed 7 bases from V and 5 bases from J, with 15 bases in between. Per germline, CDR1 MDHEN and CDR2 SYDVKM.

The chain is built from TRBV5-6 and TRBJ1-6, with a possible D match to TRBD1 (6 bases). V was shortened by 4 bases and J by 5 bases, with 10 bases between the two germline ends. Germline CDR1 is SGHDT and CDR2 is YYEEEE. The CDR3 runs to 14 residues. The CDR3 spells CASSLDSDNSPLHF. The CDR3 bases are TGTGCCAGCAGCCTGGACAGCGATAATTCACCCCTCCACTTT.